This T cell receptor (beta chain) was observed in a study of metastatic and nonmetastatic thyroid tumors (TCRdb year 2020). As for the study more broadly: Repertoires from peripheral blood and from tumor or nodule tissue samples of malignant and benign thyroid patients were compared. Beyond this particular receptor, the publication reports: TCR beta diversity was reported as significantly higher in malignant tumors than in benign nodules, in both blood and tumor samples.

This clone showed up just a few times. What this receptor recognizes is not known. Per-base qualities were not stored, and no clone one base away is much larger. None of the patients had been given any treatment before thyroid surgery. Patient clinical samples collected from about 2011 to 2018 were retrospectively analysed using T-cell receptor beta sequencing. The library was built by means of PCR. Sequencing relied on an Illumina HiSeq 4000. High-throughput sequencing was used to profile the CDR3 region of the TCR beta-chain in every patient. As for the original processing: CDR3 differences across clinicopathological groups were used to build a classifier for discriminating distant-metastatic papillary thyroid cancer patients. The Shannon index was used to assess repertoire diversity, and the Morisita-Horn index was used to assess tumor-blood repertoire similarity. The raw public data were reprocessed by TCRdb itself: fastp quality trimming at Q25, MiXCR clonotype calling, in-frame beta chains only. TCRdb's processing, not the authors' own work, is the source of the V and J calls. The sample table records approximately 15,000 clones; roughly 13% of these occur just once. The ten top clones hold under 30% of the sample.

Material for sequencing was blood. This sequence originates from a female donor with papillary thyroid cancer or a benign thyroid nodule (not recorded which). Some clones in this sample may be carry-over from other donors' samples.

The CDR3 reads as follows: CAIQARASGRSYEQYF. The nucleotides are TGTGCCATCCAAGCCCGGGCTAGCGGGAGGTCCTACGAGCAGTACTTC. The sequence joins TRBV10-3 to TRBJ2-7; a stretch of 11 junction bases matches TRBD2. Germline trimming amounts to 8 bases on V and 1 base on J, with 10 as the count of junction bases outside the gene matches. CDR1 and CDR2, per the germline V gene, are ENHRY and SYGVKD. The CDR3 sequence holds 16 residues, the cysteine and phenylalanine included. Only the CDR3 portion is preserved as DNA: 48 bases, with reading frame beginning at the first base.